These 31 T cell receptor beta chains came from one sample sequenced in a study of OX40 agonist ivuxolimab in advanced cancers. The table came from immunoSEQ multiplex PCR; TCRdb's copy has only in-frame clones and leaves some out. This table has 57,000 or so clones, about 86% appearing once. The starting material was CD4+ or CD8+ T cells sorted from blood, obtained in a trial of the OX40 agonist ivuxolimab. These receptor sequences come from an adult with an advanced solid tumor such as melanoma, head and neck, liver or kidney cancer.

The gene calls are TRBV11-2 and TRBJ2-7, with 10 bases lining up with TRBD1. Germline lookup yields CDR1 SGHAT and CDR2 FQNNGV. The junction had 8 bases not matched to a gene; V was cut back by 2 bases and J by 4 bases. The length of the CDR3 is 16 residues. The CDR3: CASSLYPRDRGYEQYF. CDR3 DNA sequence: TGTGCCAGCAGCTTATATCCCCGGGACAGGGGTTACGAGCAGTACTTC.

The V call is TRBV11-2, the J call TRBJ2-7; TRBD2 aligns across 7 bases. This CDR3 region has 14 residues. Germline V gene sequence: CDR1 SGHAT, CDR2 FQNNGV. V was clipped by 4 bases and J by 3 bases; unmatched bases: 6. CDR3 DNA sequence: TGTGCCAGCAGCTCAATAGCGGGCAACTACGAGCAGTACTTC. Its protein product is CASSSIAGNYEQYF.

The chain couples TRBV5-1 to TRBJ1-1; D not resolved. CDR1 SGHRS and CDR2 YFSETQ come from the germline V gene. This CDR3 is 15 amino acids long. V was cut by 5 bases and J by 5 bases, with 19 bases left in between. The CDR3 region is CASRSTDLLVTEAFF. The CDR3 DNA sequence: TGCGCCAGCAGGTCTACAGACTTATTGGTGACTGAAGCTTTCTTT.

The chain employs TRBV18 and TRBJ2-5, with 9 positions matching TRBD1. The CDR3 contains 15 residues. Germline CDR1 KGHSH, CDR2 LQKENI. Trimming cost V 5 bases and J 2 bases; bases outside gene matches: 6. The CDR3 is CASSSQQGAQETQYF. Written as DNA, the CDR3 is TGTGCCAGCTCATCCCAACAGGGGGCACAAGAGACCCAGTACTTC.

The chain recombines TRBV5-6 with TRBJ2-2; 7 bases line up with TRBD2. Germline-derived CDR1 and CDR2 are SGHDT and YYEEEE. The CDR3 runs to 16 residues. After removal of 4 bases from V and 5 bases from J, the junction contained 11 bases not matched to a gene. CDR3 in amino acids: CASSLGAGEETGELFF. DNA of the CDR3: TGTGCCAGCAGCCTTGGCGCGGGAGAGGAGACCGGGGAGCTGTTTTTT.

The CDR3 sequence: CASSRRVPEKLFF. The CDR3 coding sequence is TGTGCCAGCAGTAGACGGGTCCCCGAAAAACTGTTTTTT. The J gene is TRBJ1-4, the V gene TRBV6-5; no definite D call. CDR3 length: 13 residues. V was cut by 5 bases and J by 8 bases, with 12 bases left in between. CDR1 is MNHEY and CDR2 is SVGAGI in the germline V gene.

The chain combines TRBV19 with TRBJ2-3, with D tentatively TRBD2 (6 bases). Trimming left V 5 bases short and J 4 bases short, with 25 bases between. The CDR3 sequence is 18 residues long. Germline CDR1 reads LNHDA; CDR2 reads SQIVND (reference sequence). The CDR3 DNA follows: TGTGCCAGTAGTGCCTCCCGCAACCGGGGGTCCTACGCAGATACGCAGTATTTT. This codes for CASSASRNRGSYADTQYF. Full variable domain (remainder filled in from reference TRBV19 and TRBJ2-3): DGGITQSPKYLFRKEGQNVTLSCEQNLNHDAMYWYRQDPGQGLRLIYYSQIVNDFQKGDIAEGYSVSREKKESFPLTVTSAQKNPTAFYLCASSASRNRGSYADTQYFGPGTRLTVL.

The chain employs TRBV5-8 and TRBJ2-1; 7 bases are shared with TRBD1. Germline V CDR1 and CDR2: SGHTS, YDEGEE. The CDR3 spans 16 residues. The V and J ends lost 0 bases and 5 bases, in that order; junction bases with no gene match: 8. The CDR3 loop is CASSLAVQGTNNEQFF. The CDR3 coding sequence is TGTGCCAGCAGCTTGGCAGTACAGGGGACGAACAATGAGCAGTTCTTC.

CDR3 nucleotides: TGCAGCGTTGAAAAAACACCGAACACTGAAGCTTTCTTT. Protein sequence: CSVEKTPNTEAFF. The chain couples TRBV29-1 to TRBJ1-1; D not resolved. Germline CDR1 SQVTM, CDR2 ANQGSEA. This CDR3 has 13 residues. Trimming cost V 2 bases and J 1 base, with 8 bases left between them.

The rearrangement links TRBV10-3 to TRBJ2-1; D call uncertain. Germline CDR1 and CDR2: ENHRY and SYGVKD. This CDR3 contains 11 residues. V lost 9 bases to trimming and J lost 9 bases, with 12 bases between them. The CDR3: CAISDPPEQFF. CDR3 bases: TGTGCCATTTCCGACCCCCCTGAGCAGTTCTTC.

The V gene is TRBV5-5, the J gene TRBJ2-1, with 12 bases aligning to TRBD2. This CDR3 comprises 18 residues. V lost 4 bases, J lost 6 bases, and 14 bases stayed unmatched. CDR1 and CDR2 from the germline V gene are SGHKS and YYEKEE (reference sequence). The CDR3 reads CASSAVTSGRPIANEQFF. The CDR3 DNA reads TGTGCCAGCAGCGCCGTGACTAGCGGGAGACCTATTGCCAATGAGCAGTTCTTC.

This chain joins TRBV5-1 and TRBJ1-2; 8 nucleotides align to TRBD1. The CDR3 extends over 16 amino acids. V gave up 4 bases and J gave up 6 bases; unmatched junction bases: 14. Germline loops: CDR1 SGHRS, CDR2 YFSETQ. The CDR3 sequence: CASSLGAPQGAHGYTF. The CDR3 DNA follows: TGCGCCAGCAGCCTGGGGGCCCCCCAGGGGGCACATGGCTACACCTTC.

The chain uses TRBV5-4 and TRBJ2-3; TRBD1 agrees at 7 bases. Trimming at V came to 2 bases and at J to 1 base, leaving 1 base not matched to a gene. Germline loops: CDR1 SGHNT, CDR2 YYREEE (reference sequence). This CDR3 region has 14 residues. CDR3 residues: CASSLQGRTDTQYF. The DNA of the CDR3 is TGTGCCAGCAGCTTACAGGGGCGCACAGATACGCAGTATTTT.

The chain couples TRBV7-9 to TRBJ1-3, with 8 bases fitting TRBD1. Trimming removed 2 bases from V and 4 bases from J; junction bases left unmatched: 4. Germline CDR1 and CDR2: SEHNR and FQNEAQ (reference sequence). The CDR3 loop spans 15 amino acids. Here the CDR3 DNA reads TGTGCCAGCAGCTTACAGGGGGCACTGGGAAACACCATATATTTT. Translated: CASSLQGALGNTIYF.

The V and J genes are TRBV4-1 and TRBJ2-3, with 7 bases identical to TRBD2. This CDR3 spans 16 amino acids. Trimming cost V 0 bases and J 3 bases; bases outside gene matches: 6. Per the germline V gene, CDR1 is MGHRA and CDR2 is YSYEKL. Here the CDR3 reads CASSQEGGFGTDTQYF. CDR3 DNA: TGCGCCAGCAGCCAAGAGGGGGGGTTTGGGACAGATACGCAGTATTTT.

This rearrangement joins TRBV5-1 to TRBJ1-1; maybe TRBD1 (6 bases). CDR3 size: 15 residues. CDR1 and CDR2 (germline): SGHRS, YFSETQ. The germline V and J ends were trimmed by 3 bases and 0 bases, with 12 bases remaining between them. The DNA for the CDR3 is TGCGCCAGCAGCTCTACCGGGACAATGAACACTGAAGCTTTCTTT. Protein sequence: CASSSTGTMNTEAFF.

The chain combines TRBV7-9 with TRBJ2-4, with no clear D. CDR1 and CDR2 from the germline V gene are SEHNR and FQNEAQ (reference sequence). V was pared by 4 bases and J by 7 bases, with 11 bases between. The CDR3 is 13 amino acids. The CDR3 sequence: CASSSAAGNIQYF. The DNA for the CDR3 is TGTGCCAGCAGCTCCGCGGCAGGTAACATTCAGTACTTC.

CDR3 in amino acids: CASSLGTSGARGVEQFF. DNA of the CDR3: TGTGCCAGCAGCTTAGGTACTAGCGGAGCCAGGGGTGTTGAGCAGTTCTTC. The chain joins TRBV7-3 to TRBJ2-1, with TRBD2 identical over 8 bases. After removal of 2 bases from V and 9 bases from J, the junction contained 15 bases not matched to a gene. Germline CDR1 reads SGHTA; CDR2 reads FQGTGA. This CDR3 has 17 amino acids. Drawing the rest from reference TRBV7-3 and TRBJ2-1, the complete variable domain is GAGVSQTPSNKVTEKGKYVELRCDPISGHTALYWYRQSLGQGPEFLIYFQGTGAADDSGLPNDRFFAVRPEGSVSTLKIQRTERGDSAVYLCASSLGTSGARGVEQFFGPGTRLTVL.

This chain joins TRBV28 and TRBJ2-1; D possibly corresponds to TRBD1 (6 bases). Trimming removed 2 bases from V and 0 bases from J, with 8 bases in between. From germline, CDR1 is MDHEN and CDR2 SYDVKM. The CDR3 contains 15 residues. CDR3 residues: CASSLGQTSYNEQFF. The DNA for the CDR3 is TGTGCCAGCAGTTTAGGACAGACCTCCTACAATGAGCAGTTCTTC.

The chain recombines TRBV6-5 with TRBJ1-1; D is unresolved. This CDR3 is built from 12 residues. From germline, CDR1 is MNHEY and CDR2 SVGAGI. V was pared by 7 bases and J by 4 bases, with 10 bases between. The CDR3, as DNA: TGTGCCAGCACCGAAGGGAGCACTGAAGCTTTCTTT. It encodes CASTEGSTEAFF.

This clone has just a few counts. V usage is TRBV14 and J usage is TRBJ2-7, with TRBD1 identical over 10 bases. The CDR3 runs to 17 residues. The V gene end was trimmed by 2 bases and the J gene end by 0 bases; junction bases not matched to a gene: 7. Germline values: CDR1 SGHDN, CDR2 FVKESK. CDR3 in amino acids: CASSQHDRGLHSYEQYF. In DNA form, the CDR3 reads TGTGCCAGCAGCCAACATGACAGGGGGCTCCACTCCTACGAGCAGTACTTC.

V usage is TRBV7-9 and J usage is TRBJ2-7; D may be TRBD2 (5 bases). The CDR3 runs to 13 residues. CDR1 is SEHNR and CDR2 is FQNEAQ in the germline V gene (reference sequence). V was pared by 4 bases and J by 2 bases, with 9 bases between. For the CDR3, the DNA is TGTGCCAGCAGCTCAAATAGCGCCTACGAGCAGTACTTC. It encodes CASSSNSAYEQYF. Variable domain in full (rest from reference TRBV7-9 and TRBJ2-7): DTGVSQNPRHKITKRGQNVTFRCDPISEHNRLYWYRQTLGQGPEFLTYFQNEAQLEKSRLLSDRFSAERPKGSFSTLEIQRTEQGDSAMYLCASSSNSAYEQYFGPGTRLTVT.

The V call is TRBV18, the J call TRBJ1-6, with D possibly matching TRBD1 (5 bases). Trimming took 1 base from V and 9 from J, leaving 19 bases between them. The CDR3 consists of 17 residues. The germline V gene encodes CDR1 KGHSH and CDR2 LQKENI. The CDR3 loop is CASSPRVVWGFVSPLHF. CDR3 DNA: TGTGCCAGCTCACCACGGGTGGTCTGGGGGTTTGTTTCACCCCTCCACTTT.

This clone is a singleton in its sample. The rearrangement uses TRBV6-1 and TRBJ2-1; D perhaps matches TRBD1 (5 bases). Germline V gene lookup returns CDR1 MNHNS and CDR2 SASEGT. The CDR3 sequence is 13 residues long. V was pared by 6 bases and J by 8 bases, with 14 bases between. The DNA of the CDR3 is TGTGCCAGCAGCTCAGGGCCAGTCCATGAGCAGTTCTTC. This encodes CASSSGPVHEQFF.

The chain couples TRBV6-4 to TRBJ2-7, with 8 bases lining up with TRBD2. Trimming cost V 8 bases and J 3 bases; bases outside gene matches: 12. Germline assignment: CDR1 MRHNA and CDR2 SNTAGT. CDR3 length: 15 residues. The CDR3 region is CASGPSGSRHYEQYF. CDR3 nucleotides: TGTGCCAGCGGCCCCAGCGGGAGTCGGCACTACGAGCAGTACTTC.

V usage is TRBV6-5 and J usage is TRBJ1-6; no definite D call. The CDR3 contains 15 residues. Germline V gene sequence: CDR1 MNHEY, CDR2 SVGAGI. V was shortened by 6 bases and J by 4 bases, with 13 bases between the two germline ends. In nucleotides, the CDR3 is TGTGCCAGCAGGGACTGGGAAATTTATAATTCACCCCTCCACTTT. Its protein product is CASRDWEIYNSPLHF.

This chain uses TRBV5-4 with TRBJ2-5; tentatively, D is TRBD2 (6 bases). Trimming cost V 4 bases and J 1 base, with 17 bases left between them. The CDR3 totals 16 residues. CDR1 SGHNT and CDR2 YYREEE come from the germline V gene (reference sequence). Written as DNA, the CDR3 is TGTGCCAGCAGCCCCGGGGGTGGCAGGACCCAAGAGACCCAGTACTTC. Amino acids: CASSPGGGRTQETQYF.

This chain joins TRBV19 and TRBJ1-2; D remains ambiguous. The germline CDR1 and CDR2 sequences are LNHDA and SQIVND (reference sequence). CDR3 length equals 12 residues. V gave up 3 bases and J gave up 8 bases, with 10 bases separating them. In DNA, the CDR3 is TGTGCCAGTAGTATCACAGTCGGAGGCTACACCTTC. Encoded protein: CASSITVGGYTF.

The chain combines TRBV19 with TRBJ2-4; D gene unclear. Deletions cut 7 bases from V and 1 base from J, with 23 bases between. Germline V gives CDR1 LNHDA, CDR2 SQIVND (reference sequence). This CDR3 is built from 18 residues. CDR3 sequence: CASTLSPNSPPAKNIQYF. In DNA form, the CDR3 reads TGTGCCAGTACCCTATCCCCGAACAGCCCCCCGGCCAAAAACATTCAGTACTTC.

CDR3 loop: CASSPGLAGGQLRETQYF. The CDR3 DNA reads TGTGCCAGCAGCCCCGGACTAGCGGGAGGGCAGCTTAGAGAGACCCAGTACTTC. This chain links TRBV14 with TRBJ2-5; 15 nucleotides line up with TRBD2. Germline V gives CDR1 SGHDN, CDR2 FVKESK. This CDR3 spans 18 amino acids. The V and J ends lost 4 bases and 4 bases, in that order; junction bases with no gene match: 10.

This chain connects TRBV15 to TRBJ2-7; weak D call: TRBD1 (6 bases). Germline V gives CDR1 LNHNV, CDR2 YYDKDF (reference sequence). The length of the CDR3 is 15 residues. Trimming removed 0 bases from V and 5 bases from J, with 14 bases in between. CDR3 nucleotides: TGTGCCACCAGCAGAGAAGGGCAGGGGAGCGACGAGCAGTACTTC. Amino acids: CATSREGQGSDEQYF.